The 32 T cell receptor beta chains listed next were all sequenced from one sample in a study of OX40 agonist ivuxolimab in advanced cancers. Measured with immunoSEQ multiplex PCR; TCRdb has only the in-frame clones, and not every one. The sample includes about 94,000 clones, around 91% seen only once; the top ten take 0.7% to 1%. The specimen comprised CD4+ or CD8+ T cells sorted from blood, sampled in a trial of the OX40 agonist ivuxolimab. The receptors shown here come from an adult with an advanced solid tumor such as melanoma, head and neck, liver or kidney cancer.

This rearrangement joins TRBV11-2 to TRBJ1-2; D call uncertain. Germline CDR1 and CDR2: SGHAT and FQNNGV. This CDR3 spans 14 amino acids. V was cut by 0 bases and J by 1 base, with 6 bases left in between. The CDR3 spells CASSLDRLNYGYTF. In DNA form, the CDR3 reads TGTGCCAGCAGCTTAGATAGGCTTAACTATGGCTACACCTTC.

The chain has TRBV18 and TRBJ1-1, with D perhaps TRBD1 (5 bases). The V gene's germline CDR1 is KGHSH and CDR2 LQKENI. CDR3 length: 15 amino acids. The V end lost 9 bases, the J end lost 3 bases, and 20 bases lay between the germline ends. CDR3 DNA: TGTGCCAGTACCGACAGTCTTCGGGAGGACACTGAAGCTTTCTTT. It specifies CASTDSLREDTEAFF.

This rearrangement joins TRBV19 to TRBJ2-7, with 9 bases that match TRBD1. The CDR3 is 14 residues long. Germline CDR1 reads LNHDA; CDR2 reads SQIVND (reference sequence). V gave up 7 bases and J gave up 2 bases; unmatched junction bases: 6. This CDR3 is CASKGTGIPYEQYF. The CDR3 DNA reads TGTGCCAGTAAGGGGACAGGGATTCCCTACGAGCAGTACTTC.

This clone was observed a handful of times. CDR3 sequence: CASSPWGRESSGYTF. The CDR3 DNA sequence: TGTGCCAGCTCACCATGGGGCAGGGAGTCTTCTGGCTACACCTTC. The chain has TRBV18 and TRBJ1-2, with D tentatively TRBD1 (5 bases). Deletions cut 2 bases from V and 7 bases from J, with 17 bases between. The CDR3 consists of 15 residues. In germline, CDR1 is KGHSH, CDR2 LQKENI.

The J gene is TRBJ2-7, the V gene TRBV19, with D perhaps given as TRBD1 or TRBD2 (5 bases each). This CDR3 has 13 residues. V lost 10 bases and J 0 bases, leaving 13 bases between the germline ends. Germline CDR1 LNHDA, CDR2 SQIVND (reference sequence). The CDR3 nucleotides read TGTGCCACCCAAGAGGGGCGCTCCTACGAGCAGTACTTC. This encodes CATQEGRSYEQYF.

This chain connects TRBV19 to TRBJ2-3; 10 nucleotides align to TRBD2. V shed 5 bases, J shed 4 bases, and the junction held 12 bases outside the gene matches. Per germline, CDR1 LNHDA and CDR2 SQIVND (reference sequence). CDR3 length equals 17 residues. In DNA form, the CDR3 reads TGTGCCAGTAGTCTCCGCAGCGGGAGGGCCTCTGCAGATACGCAGTATTTT. Protein: CASSLRSGRASADTQYF.

The rearrangement links TRBV27 to TRBJ2-5; TRBD2 matches 7 bases. J was trimmed by 4 bases and V by 3 bases; bases with no gene match: 5. The CDR3 has 14 residues. CDR1 is MNHEY and CDR2 is SMNVEV in the germline V gene (reference sequence). CDR3 sequence reads: CASSFMGGRETQYF. Written as DNA, the CDR3 is TGTGCCAGCAGTTTTATGGGCGGGAGAGAGACCCAGTACTTC.

The DNA of the CDR3 is TGTGCCAGCAGTTTTACTAGCGCTGGGGAGACCCAGTACTTC. Translation gives CASSFTSAGETQYF. J is TRBJ2-5 and V is TRBV27, with 7 bases lining up with TRBD2. V was clipped by 3 bases and J by 5 bases; unmatched bases: 6. Germline lookup yields CDR1 MNHEY and CDR2 SMNVEV (reference sequence). CDR3 size: 14 residues.

This clone came up once. V usage is TRBV27 and J usage is TRBJ1-6, with no clear D. The length of the CDR3 is 16 residues. Deletions cut 5 bases from V and 3 bases from J, with 14 bases between. From germline, CDR1 is MNHEY and CDR2 SMNVEV (reference sequence). In nucleotides, the CDR3 is TGTGCCAGCAGTCCCGACCCGGGCGTCTATAATTCACCCCTCCACTTT. Protein product: CASSPDPGVYNSPLHF.

The chain employs TRBV7-2 and TRBJ1-6; 7 bases match TRBD1. The CDR3 totals 15 residues. With 5 bases clipped from V and 7 bases from J, the junction kept 8 bases outside the gene matches. CDR1 SGHTA and CDR2 FQGNSA come from the germline V gene. CDR3 protein: CASSQAGTENSPLHF. The CDR3 DNA reads as TGTGCCAGCAGCCAAGCGGGGACAGAAAATTCACCCCTCCACTTT.

This chain connects TRBV28 to TRBJ1-5; D might be TRBD1 (6 bases). The V and J ends lost 5 bases and 1 base respectively, with 15 bases between them. Germline values: CDR1 MDHEN, CDR2 SYDVKM. The CDR3 is made up of 16 amino acids. This CDR3 reads CASSSQGFGSNQPQHF. CDR3 DNA: TGTGCCAGCAGTAGCCAGGGGTTTGGAAGCAATCAGCCCCAGCATTTT.

This chain joins TRBV6-1 and TRBJ2-1; 8 bases match TRBD2. Germline V gene data show CDR1 as MNHNS and CDR2 as SASEGT. CDR3 length equals 15 residues. V lost 2 bases, J lost 9 bases, and 9 bases stayed unmatched. The CDR3 nucleotides are TGTGCCAGCAGTGAAAGGGTGGGACTAGTATTTGAGCAGTTCTTC. It is translated as CASSERVGLVFEQFF.

The genes are TRBV6-1 and TRBJ2-2; D is unclear. The CDR3 is made up of 13 amino acids. Trimming left V 3 bases short and J 8 bases short, with 10 bases between. Germline V lookup: CDR1 MNHNS, CDR2 SASEGT. The CDR3 loop reads CASSDISRGELFF. The CDR3 nucleotides read TGTGCCAGCAGTGACATCTCGAGGGGGGAGCTGTTTTTT.

This chain joins TRBV2 and TRBJ1-1; D may be TRBD1 (5 bases). V dropped 8 bases and J dropped 5 bases, with 27 bases sitting between them. There are 17 residues in the CDR3. CDR1 and CDR2 from the germline V gene are SNHLY and FYNNEI. CDR3 in amino acids: CASGGWGTGSGRTEAFF. As DNA, the CDR3 is TGTGCCAGCGGGGGGTGGGGCACAGGATCAGGGAGGACTGAAGCTTTCTTT. The full variable domain, its missing parts supplied by reference TRBV2 and TRBJ1-1, is EPEVTQTPSHQVTQMGQEVILRCVPISNHLYFYWYRQILGQKVEFLVSFYNNEISEKSEIFDDQFSVERPDGSNFTLKIRSTKLEDSAMYFCASGGWGTGSGRTEAFFGQGTRLTVV.

The chain employs TRBV30 and TRBJ2-3; TRBD1 might be the D (5 bases). Trimming removed 0 bases from V and 1 base from J, with 14 bases in between. The CDR3 covers 16 residues. Germline CDR1 is GTSNPN and CDR2 is SVGIG (reference sequence). CDR3 bases: TGTGCCTGGAGTGTACGGAGACAGCTAGGCACAGATACGCAGTATTTT. Translation gives CAWSVRRQLGTDTQYF.

The chain joins TRBV25-1 to TRBJ1-4; 9 bases match TRBD1. Trimming took 10 bases from V and 8 from J; bases not matched to a gene: 8. This CDR3 region has 13 residues. Germline CDR1 and CDR2: MGHDK and SYGVNS. CDR3 nucleotides: TGTGCCACCTCCGGGACAGGGCGGGAAAAACTGTTTTTT. It yields the protein CATSGTGREKLFF.

This clone was observed a single time. The chain employs TRBV28 and TRBJ2-5; D is unclear. This CDR3 contains 11 residues. Germline V gene sequence: CDR1 MDHEN, CDR2 SYDVKM. The V end was cut by 6 bases, the J end by 5 bases, with 7 bases between. DNA for the CDR3: TGTGCCAGCAGGATGGTTGAGACCCAGTACTTC. It codes for CASRMVETQYF.

The gene calls are TRBV29-1 and TRBJ2-7, with TRBD2 matching over 10 bases. This CDR3 is built from 13 residues. The V gene's germline CDR1 is SQVTM and CDR2 ANQGSEA. The V and J ends lost 6 bases and 7 bases, in that order; junction bases with no gene match: 9. CDR3 DNA sequence: TGCAGCGTGGGGGAGCGGGAGGGCCGGGAGCAGTACTTC. Translating it yields CSVGEREGREQYF.

The CDR3 loop is CASSEIPSTDTQYF. The CDR3 DNA is TGTGCCAGCAGTGAAATCCCGAGCACAGATACGCAGTATTTT. The J gene is TRBJ2-3, the V gene TRBV2, with D hard to call. This CDR3 region has 14 residues. Trimming pared 2 bases from V and 0 bases from J, leaving 6 bases between. The germline V gene has CDR1 SNHLY and CDR2 FYNNEI.

This chain uses TRBV11-2 with TRBJ2-3; 13 nucleotides line up with TRBD2. V lost 5 bases and J lost 11; bases outside the gene matches: 16. The CDR3 contains 17 residues. Germline V gives CDR1 SGHAT, CDR2 FQNNGV. CDR3 nucleotide sequence: TGTGCCAGCAGCCGCCGACTAGCGGGAGGATCTTCTTTGTGGCAGTATTTT. Translation gives CASSRRLAGGSSLWQYF.

A few counts support this clone. The chain employs TRBV2 and TRBJ2-7; tentatively, D is TRBD2 (6 bases). The germline gives CDR1 SNHLY, CDR2 FYNNEI. The germline V and J ends were trimmed by 8 bases and 2 bases, with 19 bases remaining between them. This CDR3 has 15 residues. This CDR3 reads CASEDLAAPTYEQYF. For the CDR3, the DNA is TGTGCCAGCGAGGATTTAGCGGCCCCTACCTACGAGCAGTACTTC.

This sequence joins TRBV7-9 and TRBJ2-5; no reliable D call. The CDR3 is made up of 14 amino acids. V was cut by 1 base and J by 5 bases, with 11 bases left in between. CDR1 is SEHNR and CDR2 is FQNEAQ in the germline V gene (reference sequence). The CDR3 here is CASSLVGVGETQYF. The CDR3 DNA sequence: TGTGCCAGCAGCTTAGTTGGGGTGGGGGAGACCCAGTACTTC.

The genes are TRBV4-3 and TRBJ2-7, with 8 bases that match TRBD1. Germline loops: CDR1 LGHNA, CDR2 YSLEER. The CDR3 sequence is 15 residues long. Losses at the gene ends were 0 bases for V and 7 bases for J; bases not matched to a gene: 8. The CDR3 protein is CASSQDRQGMREQYF. CDR3 sequence (DNA): TGCGCCAGCAGCCAAGATAGACAGGGGATGAGGGAGCAGTACTTC.

V gene TRBV6-5 combines with J gene TRBJ2-7; TRBD1 matches at 8 bases. Germline V gives CDR1 MNHEY, CDR2 SVGAGI. V was clipped by 5 bases and J by 8 bases; unmatched bases: 8. There are 13 residues in the CDR3. The CDR3 coding sequence is TGTGCCAGCAGTGAACAGGGACAGGAGAAGCAGTACTTC. This gives the protein CASSEQGQEKQYF.

The genes are TRBV5-1 and TRBJ1-1; D is uncertain. The CDR3 is 13 residues long. Per germline, CDR1 SGHRS and CDR2 YFSETQ. The V end was cut by 5 bases, the J end by 0 bases, with 8 bases between. The CDR3 here is CASSLVLNTEAFF. The CDR3 nucleotides are TGCGCCAGCAGTTTAGTCCTGAACACTGAAGCTTTCTTT.

V usage is TRBV5-6 and J usage is TRBJ1-5; unclear D gene. Trimming removed 1 base at V and 7 bases at J, with 9 bases between. Germline lookup yields CDR1 SGHDT and CDR2 YYEEEE. The CDR3 consists of 13 residues. The CDR3 sequence: CASSLYSRQPQHF. CDR3 DNA sequence: TGTGCCAGCAGCTTGTACTCTCGGCAGCCCCAGCATTTT.

The chain has TRBV15 and TRBJ2-3; no firm D call. CDR3 size: 13 residues. Germline loops: CDR1 LNHNV, CDR2 YYDKDF (reference sequence). Trimming left V 3 bases short and J 4 bases short, with 8 bases between. Here the CDR3 reads CATSRVPPDTQYF. The CDR3 DNA is TGTGCCACCAGCAGGGTTCCCCCAGATACGCAGTATTTT. The full variable domain, with the rest looked up from reference TRBV15 and TRBJ2-3, is DAMVIQNPRYQVTQFGKPVTLSCSQTLNHNVMYWYQQKSSQAPKLLFHYYDKDFNNEADTPDNFQSRRPNTSFCFLDIRSPGLGDTAMYLCATSRVPPDTQYFGPGTRLTVL.

The rearrangement links TRBV7-2 to TRBJ1-5; D is unclear. V lost 5 bases, J lost 5 bases, and 19 bases lay in between. This CDR3 has 16 amino acids. Germline CDR1 SGHTA, CDR2 FQGNSA. The CDR3 coding sequence is TGTGCCAGCAGCCCGGCCCGGACCAGGTGGGATCAGCCCCAGCATTTT. Amino acid sequence: CASSPARTRWDQPQHF.

About this clone itself: One junction end disagrees with the germline gene, perhaps due to a read error. The chain couples TRBV7-2 to TRBJ1-1, with D possibly TRBD1 on 5 matching bases. The CDR3 length is 15 residues. Per the germline V gene, CDR1 is SGHTA and CDR2 is FQGNSA. CDR3 protein: CASSHGRADSTEAFF. The DNA for the CDR3 is TGCGCCAGCAGCCATGGTAGGGCAGACAGCACTGAAGCTTTCTTT.

The genes are TRBV18 and TRBJ2-7; 11 bases are shared with TRBD1. CDR3 size: 15 residues. Per the germline V gene, CDR1 is KGHSH and CDR2 is LQKENI. V gave up 4 bases and J gave up 5 bases; unmatched junction bases: 7. CDR3 nucleotide sequence: TGTGCCAGCTCACTATTGGGACAGGGGGACCACGAGCAGTACTTC. Translating it yields CASSLLGQGDHEQYF.

The DNA for the CDR3 is TGTGCCAGCAGTCTTGGAGCATATGGGACTGGAAACACCATATATTTT. Amino acid sequence: CASSLGAYGTGNTIYF. This chain joins TRBV28 and TRBJ1-3; D is ambiguous. The germline gives CDR1 MDHEN, CDR2 SYDVKM. Trimming took 5 bases from V and 2 from J, leaving 16 bases between them. The CDR3 extends over 16 amino acids.

This sequence joins TRBV14 and TRBJ2-1; 15 bases align to TRBD2. CDR3 length: 18 residues. CDR1 SGHDN and CDR2 FVKESK come from the germline V gene. J lost 6 bases, V lost 4 bases, and 10 bases had no gene match. Here the CDR3 reads CASSLGLAGGPIGNEQFF. DNA of the CDR3: TGTGCCAGCAGCCTAGGACTAGCGGGAGGGCCAATAGGCAATGAGCAGTTCTTC. Looking up the rest from reference TRBV14 and TRBJ2-1 gives the full variable domain: EAGVTQFPSHSVIEKGQTVTLRCDPISGHDNLYWYRRVMGKEIKFLLHFVKESKQDESGMPNNRFLAERTGGTYSTLKVQPAELEDSGVYFCASSLGLAGGPIGNEQFFGPGTRLTVL.